A selection of T cell receptor beta chains follows, all from one sample in a study of cytotoxic CD8 clonotypes in ibrutinib-treated CLL. Libraries were prepared by immunoSEQ multiplex PCR; TCRdb keeps only in-frame clonotypes and omits some of them. The table lists over 120,000 clones, 79% of them singletons, with 13% in the top ten. Source: PBMCs, taken after 12 months of ibrutinib treatment. All receptors derive from a human donor with chronic lymphocytic leukemia. The CDR3 runs from the conserved cysteine through the conserved F or W. A D gene is named only where the DNA matches it firmly. Clone size is not always given. Where it is, it says once, few, many or a class for expanded clones.

CDR3nt: TGTGCCAGCAGTCCACCGGACAGGGGAAGTCAGCCCCAGCATTTT
CDR3aa: CASSPPDRGSQPQHF
j_gene: TRBJ1-5
abundance: -
d_gene: TRBD1
v_gene: TRBV28

CDR3nt: TGTGCCAGCAGCCCCGTCCTAGCTAGCGGGAGTATTAATGAGCAGTTCTTC
CDR3aa: CASSPVLASGSINEQFF
j_gene: TRBJ2-1
abundance: -
d_gene: TRBD2
v_gene: TRBV11-2

CDR3nt: TGTGCCAGCTCACCGACCACCCCACTCATGACAGGCGGGGAACGCAATCAGCCCCAGCATTTT
CDR3aa: CASSPTTPLMTGGERNQPQHF
j_gene: TRBJ1-5
abundance: -
d_gene: -
v_gene: TRBV18

CDR3nt: TGCGCCAGCAGAGGAGTGGACACTGAAGCTTTCTTT
CDR3aa: CASRGVDTEAFF
j_gene: TRBJ1-1
abundance: -
d_gene: -
v_gene: TRBV5-1

CDR3nt: TGTGCCAGCAGCCAAGTCAGGGGGCAGGCCGGGGAGCTGTTTTTT
CDR3aa: CASSQVRGQAGELFF
j_gene: TRBJ2-2
abundance: -
d_gene: TRBD1
v_gene: TRBV14

CDR3nt: TGTGCCATCAGTCAGGGGGCATCAGATACGCAGTATTTT
CDR3aa: CAISQGASDTQYF
j_gene: TRBJ2-3
abundance: -
d_gene: TRBD1
v_gene: TRBV10-3

CDR3nt: TGTGCCAGCAGCCAAGACAGGGAGTATGGCTACACCTTC
CDR3aa: CASSQDREYGYTF
j_gene: TRBJ1-2
abundance: -
d_gene: TRBD1
v_gene: TRBV11-2

CDR3nt: TGTGCCAGCAGTTTTGTCTCAGGGGTAGGTGGCTACACCTTC
CDR3aa: CASSFVSGVGGYTF
j_gene: TRBJ1-2
abundance: -
d_gene: -
v_gene: TRBV28

CDR3nt: TGTGCCAGCAGCTTAGGGCCCCCGACTAGCGGGATCGGTGAGCAGTTCTTC
CDR3aa: CASSLGPPTSGIGEQFF
j_gene: TRBJ2-1
abundance: -
d_gene: TRBD2
v_gene: TRBV11-2

CDR3nt: TGTGCCAGCAGCCCCCCCGACGGGTTTCAGCCCCAGCATTTT
CDR3aa: CASSPPDGFQPQHF
j_gene: TRBJ1-5
abundance: -
d_gene: -
v_gene: TRBV28

CDR3nt: TGTGCCAGCAGCTTGCACACAGGGCGCACAGATACGCAGTATTTT
CDR3aa: CASSLHTGRTDTQYF
j_gene: TRBJ2-3
abundance: -
d_gene: -
v_gene: TRBV5-4

CDR3nt: TGTGCCAGCAGTTTATCGGCCGGAACCTACTATGGCTACACCTTC
CDR3aa: CASSLSAGTYYGYTF
j_gene: TRBJ1-2
abundance: -
d_gene: -
v_gene: TRBV27

CDR3nt: TGTGCCAGCAGCTTAGTCTCGACAGGGGGCGACGAGCAGTACTTC
CDR3aa: CASSLVSTGGDEQYF
j_gene: TRBJ2-7
abundance: -
d_gene: TRBD1
v_gene: TRBV7-2

CDR3nt: TGCAGCGTTGAAGTTGGGACAGGGGTTGTCAATGAGCAGTTCTTC
CDR3aa: CSVEVGTGVVNEQFF
j_gene: TRBJ2-1
abundance: -
d_gene: TRBD1
v_gene: TRBV29-1

CDR3nt: TGTGCCAGCAGCTTAGAGGACAGGGTTGGCTACGAGCAGTACTTC
CDR3aa: CASSLEDRVGYEQYF
j_gene: TRBJ2-7
abundance: once
d_gene: TRBD1
v_gene: TRBV7-2

CDR3nt: TGCAGTGCTAGGTCTGGGATCGGCTACACCTTC
CDR3aa: CSARSGIGYTF
j_gene: TRBJ1-2
abundance: few
d_gene: -
v_gene: TRBV20-1

CDR3nt: TGTGCCAGCAGCCGGACAGTAATGAACACTGAAGCTTTCTTT
CDR3aa: CASSRTVMNTEAFF
j_gene: TRBJ1-1
abundance: once
d_gene: -
v_gene: TRBV7-9

CDR3nt: TGTGCCAGCTCACCGGGACAGATGAATGAAAAACTGTTTTTT
CDR3aa: CASSPGQMNEKLFF
j_gene: TRBJ1-4
abundance: -
d_gene: TRBD1
v_gene: TRBV18

CDR3nt: TGTGCCAGCAGTGACCCTAGCGGGATTGGCTATTTGGAGACCCAGTACTTC
CDR3aa: CASSDPSGIGYLETQYF
j_gene: TRBJ2-5
abundance: -
d_gene: TRBD2
v_gene: TRBV2

CDR3nt: TGTGCCACCCCCCTGGGGTTGGGGAGCCCCTACGAGCAGTACTTC
CDR3aa: CATPLGLGSPYEQYF
j_gene: TRBJ2-7
abundance: -
d_gene: -
v_gene: TRBV6-1

CDR3nt: TGTGCCAGCGGTAGCTGGGGGACAGGGGTCAGCGAGCAGTACTTC
CDR3aa: CASGSWGTGVSEQYF
j_gene: TRBJ2-7
abundance: -
d_gene: TRBD1
v_gene: TRBV7-6

CDR3nt: TGTGCCAGCAGCATAGACAGGGAGAGCACAGATACGCAGTATTTT
CDR3aa: CASSIDRESTDTQYF
j_gene: TRBJ2-3
abundance: once
d_gene: TRBD1
v_gene: TRBV5-6

CDR3nt: TGTGCCAGCAGTGAATATACTGCCTCCGAGCAGTACTTC
CDR3aa: CASSEYTASEQYF
j_gene: TRBJ2-7
abundance: -
d_gene: -
v_gene: TRBV25-1

CDR3nt: TGTGCCAGCAGCCCAAATGACGTGGAGACCCAGTACTTC
CDR3aa: CASSPNDVETQYF
j_gene: TRBJ2-5
abundance: -
d_gene: -
v_gene: TRBV7-6

CDR3nt: TGTGCCAGCAGTAGATTGGCAGGGGGCATCTATGGCTACACCTTC
CDR3aa: CASSRLAGGIYGYTF
j_gene: TRBJ1-2
abundance: -
d_gene: TRBD1
v_gene: TRBV6-6

CDR3nt: TGCGCCAGCAGCCAAGGCGTATATAGCAATCAGCCCCAGCATTTT
CDR3aa: CASSQGVYSNQPQHF
j_gene: TRBJ1-5
abundance: few
d_gene: -
v_gene: TRBV4-3

CDR3nt: TGTGCCAGCAGCTTTGCGCTTCAGGGCTTTCAGCTGCGGCACTGGAGCTCCTACGAGCAGTACTTC
CDR3aa: CASSFALQGFQLRHWSSYEQYF
j_gene: TRBJ2-7
abundance: -
d_gene: -
v_gene: TRBV12-1

CDR3nt: TGTGCCAGCAGCTCCGACAACCAAGAGACCCAGTACTTC
CDR3aa: CASSSDNQETQYF
j_gene: TRBJ2-5
abundance: once
d_gene: -
v_gene: TRBV7-8

CDR3nt: TGTGCCTGGAGTAACCCTGGACTAGCGGGAGTCTACAATGAGCAGTTCTTC
CDR3aa: CAWSNPGLAGVYNEQFF
j_gene: TRBJ2-1
abundance: -
d_gene: TRBD2
v_gene: TRBV30

CDR3nt: TGTGCCAGCAGCCGGGCAGGGGCAGCAGATACGCAGTATTTT
CDR3aa: CASSRAGAADTQYF
j_gene: TRBJ2-3
abundance: -
d_gene: -
v_gene: TRBV14

CDR3nt: TGCAGCGTTGACGCGGGACAGAACCAAGAGACCCAGTACTTC
CDR3aa: CSVDAGQNQETQYF
j_gene: TRBJ2-5
abundance: -
d_gene: -
v_gene: TRBV29-1

CDR3nt: TGTGCCAGCAGAGAGGCGAGCGGATATAGCACAGATACGCAGTATTTT
CDR3aa: CASREASGYSTDTQYF
j_gene: TRBJ2-3
abundance: -
d_gene: -
v_gene: TRBV21-1

CDR3nt: TGCGCCAGCAGCGCGGGGACTAGAACTACCTACGAGCAGTACTTC
CDR3aa: CASSAGTRTTYEQYF
j_gene: TRBJ2-7
abundance: -
d_gene: TRBD2
v_gene: TRBV5-1

CDR3nt: TGTGCCAGCAGTTACTCCCGGACCGCTAACACTGAAGCTTTCTTT
CDR3aa: CASSYSRTANTEAFF
j_gene: TRBJ1-1
abundance: -
d_gene: -
v_gene: TRBV6-5

CDR3nt: TGTGCCAGCGGGAGGCGGGAGGCCACCGGGGAGCTGTTTTTT
CDR3aa: CASGRREATGELFF
j_gene: TRBJ2-2
abundance: -
d_gene: TRBD2
v_gene: TRBV2

CDR3nt: TGTGCCAGTCGAACGGGACAAAATAGCAATCAGCCCCAGCATTTT
CDR3aa: CASRTGQNSNQPQHF
j_gene: TRBJ1-5
abundance: -
d_gene: -
v_gene: TRBV19

CDR3nt: TGTGCCAGCAGCGACGGACAGCAGTTCTTC
CDR3aa: CASSDGQQFF
j_gene: TRBJ2-1
abundance: -
d_gene: -
v_gene: TRBV6-5

CDR3nt: TGTGCCAGTAGTATCAGGGGGCGGCAGACCGGGGAGCTGTTTTTT
CDR3aa: CASSIRGRQTGELFF
j_gene: TRBJ2-2
abundance: -
d_gene: TRBD1
v_gene: TRBV19

CDR3nt: TGTGCCAGCAGTGAAAGGACCTACACCGGGGAGCTGTTTTTT
CDR3aa: CASSERTYTGELFF
j_gene: TRBJ2-2
abundance: few
d_gene: -
v_gene: TRBV2

CDR3nt: TGTGCCAGCAGTTCCAGGGGGACTACCCTAACCGGGGAGCTGTTTTTT
CDR3aa: CASSSRGTTLTGELFF
j_gene: TRBJ2-2
abundance: -
d_gene: -
v_gene: TRBV7-9

CDR3nt: TGTGCCAGCAGCCCAAGGACAGGGGGCACGCATGAAGCTTTCTTT
CDR3aa: CASSPRTGGTHEAFF
j_gene: TRBJ1-1
abundance: -
d_gene: TRBD1
v_gene: TRBV7-2

CDR3nt: TGCGCCAGCAGGACCAGCGGGAGCTACGAGCAGTACTTC
CDR3aa: CASRTSGSYEQYF
j_gene: TRBJ2-7
abundance: -
d_gene: TRBD2
v_gene: TRBV5-1

CDR3nt: TGCGCCAGCAGCCATCGTACTAGCGGCTACGAGCAGTACTTC
CDR3aa: CASSHRTSGYEQYF
j_gene: TRBJ2-7
abundance: few
d_gene: TRBD2
v_gene: TRBV4-3

CDR3nt: TGTGCCAGCAGCCGACAACTATCGAACACCGGGGAGCTGTTTTTT
CDR3aa: CASSRQLSNTGELFF
j_gene: TRBJ2-2
abundance: -
d_gene: -
v_gene: TRBV6-5

CDR3nt: TGTGCCAGTAAAGGGGGGGGAGCGGGAGAGACTGAGCAGTTCTTC
CDR3aa: CASKGGGAGETEQFF
j_gene: TRBJ2-1
abundance: -
d_gene: TRBD2
v_gene: TRBV6-1

CDR3nt: TGCGCCAGCAGTGAGTCGCGTCTAGCGGGAGGAGATACGCAGTATTTT
CDR3aa: CASSESRLAGGDTQYF
j_gene: TRBJ2-3
abundance: -
d_gene: TRBD2
v_gene: TRBV10-1

CDR3nt: TGTGCCAGCAGACCCGCTCGCGCGGCCGATTACAATGAGCAGTTCTTC
CDR3aa: CASRPARAADYNEQFF
j_gene: TRBJ2-1
abundance: -
d_gene: -
v_gene: TRBV2

CDR3nt: TGTGCCAGCAGCTTAATGGGACAGGGGAGCACCGGGGAGCTGTTTTTT
CDR3aa: CASSLMGQGSTGELFF
j_gene: TRBJ2-2
abundance: -
d_gene: TRBD1
v_gene: TRBV7-8

CDR3nt: TGCAGCGTTGAATCTGAAAAACTGTTTTTT
CDR3aa: CSVESEKLFF
j_gene: TRBJ1-4
abundance: -
d_gene: -
v_gene: TRBV29-1

CDR3nt: TGTGCCACCCTCGGGCTAACTCCCGAGCAGTACTTC
CDR3aa: CATLGLTPEQYF
j_gene: TRBJ2-7
abundance: -
d_gene: -
v_gene: TRBV10-3

CDR3nt: TGTGCCAGCAGTGTCAGGACAGCATCCTACGAGCAGTACTTC
CDR3aa: CASSVRTASYEQYF
j_gene: TRBJ2-7
abundance: -
d_gene: -
v_gene: TRBV6-5

CDR3nt: TGTGCCAGCAGTCTCCACCGGATCGGATGGTTCTACGAGCAGTACTTC
CDR3aa: CASSLHRIGWFYEQYF
j_gene: TRBJ2-7
abundance: -
d_gene: -
v_gene: TRBV28

CDR3nt: TGTGCCAGCAGTGAAGTCGGGGCTGGAAACACCATATATTTT
CDR3aa: CASSEVGAGNTIYF
j_gene: TRBJ1-3
abundance: -
d_gene: -
v_gene: TRBV6-1

CDR3nt: TGCGCCAGCAGCTTGGGGGACGGGCGCGCCTATGGCTACACCTTC
CDR3aa: CASSLGDGRAYGYTF
j_gene: TRBJ1-2
abundance: -
d_gene: -
v_gene: TRBV5-1

CDR3nt: TGTGCCGAGTTTATTATAGGGGCCGGAGGCTACGAGCAGTACTTC
CDR3aa: CAEFIIGAGGYEQYF
j_gene: TRBJ2-7
abundance: -
d_gene: -
v_gene: TRBV28

CDR3nt: TGTGCCAGCAGCTCGGGAGGAACATACAATGAGCAGTTCTTC
CDR3aa: CASSSGGTYNEQFF
j_gene: TRBJ2-1
abundance: once
d_gene: TRBD2
v_gene: TRBV6-6

CDR3nt: TGCAGCGTTGACCCATACCAAGAGACCCAGTACTTC
CDR3aa: CSVDPYQETQYF
j_gene: TRBJ2-5
abundance: -
d_gene: -
v_gene: TRBV29-1

CDR3nt: TGTGCCTGGAGTGTAGGCGGGAGGAGCACAGATACGCAGTATTTT
CDR3aa: CAWSVGGRSTDTQYF
j_gene: TRBJ2-3
abundance: -
d_gene: TRBD2
v_gene: TRBV30

CDR3nt: TGTGCCAGCAGTAGGACAACCAATCAGCCCCAGCATTTT
CDR3aa: CASSRTTNQPQHF
j_gene: TRBJ1-5
abundance: -
d_gene: -
v_gene: TRBV6-1

CDR3nt: TGCGCCAGCAGCAGAGGGACTAGCGGGGGCACAGATACGCAGTATTTT
CDR3aa: CASSRGTSGGTDTQYF
j_gene: TRBJ2-3
abundance: -
d_gene: TRBD2
v_gene: TRBV5-1